The rows below give T cell receptor beta chains drawn from one sample of a study of T cell repertoires in cytomegalovirus infection. The antigens of these receptors remain unknown. TCRdb passed the reads through MiXCR, listing each CDR3 protein once. The sample has approximately 310,000 distinct CDR3 sequences; 25% are singletons. The sequenced sample was cultured PBMCs, obtained from culture after CMV antigen stimulation. The origin of the receptors is a human donor in good health (CMV status not recorded). Some clones in this sample may be carry-over from other donors' samples. CDR3s include the opening cysteine and the closing phenylalanine or tryptophan. A D gene is named only where the DNA matches it firmly. Clone size is stated in some rows and not others, as once, few, many or a class when expanded.

>TRBJ1-5|NA|TRBV12-3/TRBV12-4|TRBD1
CASSILGQGNQPQHF
TGTGCCAGCAGTATACTGGGACAGGGGAATCAGCCCCAGCATTTT
>TRBJ2-7|NA|TRBV29-1|NA
CSVEEGGSYEQYF
TGCAGCGTTGAAGAGGGGGGCAGCTACGAGCAGTACTTC
>TRBJ2-7|many|TRBV7-2|TRBD1
CASSFLGQGSEQYF
TGTGCCAGCAGCTTCCTGGGACAGGGGTCCGAGCAGTACTTC
>TRBJ2-2|NA|TRBV30|TRBD2
CACGRAGGTGELFF
TGTGCCTGCGGGAGGGCCGGTGGCACCGGGGAGCTGTTTTTT
>TRBJ2-7|NA|TRBV20-1|TRBD1
CSARDRRTGGYEQYF
TGCAGTGCTAGAGATCGACGGACAGGTGGCTACGAGCAGTACTTC
>TRBJ2-5|few|TRBV11-2|TRBD1
CASSPGLTGKETQYF
TGTGCCAGCAGCCCGGGGTTGACAGGGAAAGAGACCCAGTACTTC
>TRBJ1-2|NA|TRBV28|NA
CASSHRSLGQSDYGYTF
TGTGCCAGCAGTCACAGAAGCCTTGGACAGTCCGATTATGGCTACACCTTC
>TRBJ2-7|many|TRBV11-2|NA
CASSQDPGLGYEQYF
TGTGCCAGCAGCCAGGATCCGGGACTGGGATACGAGCAGTACTTC
>TRBJ2-1|few|TRBV7-6|TRBD1
CATSGQANNEQFF
TGTGCCACCTCGGGACAGGCGAACAATGAGCAGTTCTTC
>TRBJ2-1|many|TRBV28|NA
CASSLSTFGRNEQFF
TGTGCCAGCAGTTTATCCACCTTCGGAAGGAATGAGCAGTTCTTC
>TRBJ2-7|NA|TRBV6-5|NA
CASSNYYEQYF
TGTGCCAGCAGTAACTACTACGAGCAGTACTTC
>TRBJ2-6|few|TRBV6-1|TRBD1
CASSALGQGFSSGANVLTF
TGTGCCAGCAGTGCTTTGGGACAGGGATTTTCCTCTGGGGCCAACGTCCTGACTTTC
>TRBJ1-6|many|TRBV9|NA
CASSDKSSPGNSPLHF
TGTGCCAGCAGCGATAAGTCCTCTCCGGGTAATTCACCCCTCCACTTT
>TRBJ2-7|few|TRBV6-6|NA
CASRPGSLLYEQYF
TGTGCCAGCAGGCCCGGGAGTCTACTCTACGAGCAGTACTTC
>TRBJ2-1|few|TRBV10-3|TRBD2
CAIRGTSGSNEQFF
TGTGCCATCAGGGGGACTAGCGGGAGCAATGAGCAGTTCTTC
>TRBJ2-4|NA|TRBV20-1|NA
CSARDGQGTNIQYF
TGCAGTGCTAGAGATGGGCAGGGCACGAACATTCAGTACTTC
>TRBJ2-5|NA|TRBV7-7|TRBD2
CASSLGLAPLGGETQYF
TGTGCTAGCAGCTTAGGACTAGCGCCCCTGGGAGGGGAGACCCAGTACTTC
>TRBJ2-1|few|TRBV5-1|TRBD2
CASSSMGGPTNEQFF
TGCGCCAGCAGCTCAATGGGAGGGCCGACAAATGAGCAGTTCTTC
>TRBJ2-3|NA|TRBV7-9|NA
CASNPGWSTDTQYF
TGTGCCAGCAACCCCGGTTGGTCAACAGATACGCAGTATTTT
>TRBJ1-1|few|TRBV4-1|NA
CASSRADRPGTEAFF
TGCGCCAGCAGCCGGGCCGACAGGCCAGGCACTGAAGCTTTCTTT
>TRBJ2-1|NA|TRBV7-2|NA
CASSLGGPYNEQFF
TGTGCCAGCAGCTTAGGAGGGCCCTACAATGAGCAGTTCTTC
>TRBJ1-1|many|TRBV7-2|NA
CASSFRQNTEAFF
TGTGCCAGCAGCTTCCGGCAAAATACTGAAGCTTTCTTT
>TRBJ2-1|NA|TRBV12-3/TRBV12-4|TRBD2
CASSVLAGGYNEQFF
TGTGCCAGCAGTGTACTAGCGGGAGGGTACAATGAGCAGTTCTTC
>TRBJ1-1|few|TRBV10-2|NA
CASSDAVNTEAFF
TGCGCCAGCAGTGATGCGGTGAACACTGAAGCTTTCTTT
>TRBJ2-3|few|TRBV6-6|TRBD1
CASTPPGQGSDTQYF
TGTGCCAGCACTCCCCCCGGACAGGGTTCAGATACGCAGTATTTT
>TRBJ2-5|NA|TRBV20-1|TRBD1
CSADRDRDTQYF
TGCAGTGCTGACCGGGACAGGGACACCCAGTACTTC
>TRBJ1-3|few|TRBV7-7|NA
CASSADPSSGNTIYF
TGTGCTAGCAGCGCGGATCCGAGCTCTGGAAACACCATATATTTT
>TRBJ1-1|many|TRBV12-3/TRBV12-4|NA
CASSLSVSTEAFF
TGTGCCAGCAGTTTGTCGGTGAGCACTGAAGCTTTCTTT
>TRBJ1-1|few|TRBV5-1|NA
CASTGQVNTEAFF
TGCGCCAGCACCGGCCAGGTGAACACTGAAGCTTTCTTT
>TRBJ2-2|few|TRBV28|NA
CASSSLRGEAGELFF
TGTGCCAGCAGTTCACTCCGAGGGGAGGCCGGGGAGCTGTTTTTT
>TRBJ1-2|NA|TRBV12-3/TRBV12-4|NA
CASSQSGFGYGYTF
TGTGCCAGCAGTCAGTCAGGGTTTGGCTATGGCTACACCTTC
>TRBJ2-1|many|TRBV4-3|TRBD1
CASSQEGTGRAQFF
TGCGCCAGCAGCCAAGAGGGGACAGGGAGAGCGCAGTTCTTC
>TRBJ2-5|few|TRBV15|NA
CATSREGETQYF
TGTGCCACCAGCAGGGAGGGGGAGACCCAGTACTTC
>TRBJ2-1|NA|TRBV6-2/TRBV6-3|NA
CASSYGVHNEQFF
TGTGCCAGCAGTTACGGAGTACATAATGAGCAGTTCTTC
>TRBJ2-2|NA|TRBV6-5|NA
CASSYSGRATGELFF
TGTGCCAGCAGTTACTCGGGCCGGGCCACCGGGGAGCTGTTTTTT
>TRBJ2-7|NA|TRBV27|NA
CASKYAPAPTYEQYF
TGTGCCAGCAAGTACGCTCCAGCACCGACGTACGAGCAGTACTTC
>TRBJ2-7|NA|TRBV7-8|NA
CASSLTLRSEQYF
TGTGCCAGCAGCTTAACCCTACGATCAGAGCAGTACTTC
>TRBJ2-1|NA|TRBV6-2/TRBV6-3|NA
CASSYSGGDGRSYNEQFF
TGTGCCAGCAGTTACTCGGGGGGAGACGGCCGGAGCTACAATGAGCAGTTCTTC
>TRBJ2-3|few|TRBV12-3/TRBV12-4|NA
CASSPRERDTQYF
TGTGCCAGCAGTCCCCGGGAACGAGATACGCAGTATTTT
>TRBJ1-1|NA|TRBV10-3|TRBD1
CAISERQGKNTEAFF
TGTGCCATCAGTGAGCGACAGGGGAAGAACACTGAAGCTTTCTTT
>TRBJ2-3|few|TRBV20-1|TRBD1
CSARALGTGETDTQYF
TGCAGTGCTAGAGCATTGGGGACAGGGGAGACAGATACGCAGTATTTT